These 18 T cell receptor beta chains share one sample of origin, sequenced in a study of T cell responses to AZD1222 COVID-19 vaccine. Profiling relied on immunoSEQ multiplex PCR, and the TCRdb table lists in-frame clones only, not all of them. The sample has about 150,000 clones, 89% seen once; the top ten hold 4.5% to 6%. This material consisted of peripheral blood, taken on day 0 of AZD1222 vaccination. The receptors come from an adult in good health.

The chain uses TRBV5-6 and TRBJ2-2; D gene ambiguous. Germline V gene data show CDR1 as SGHDT and CDR2 as YYEEEE. The CDR3 loop spans 16 amino acids. Deletions cut 0 bases from V and 0 bases from J, with 9 bases between. The CDR3 DNA is TGTGCCAGCAGCTTGGTGGGGAACACGAACACCGGGGAGCTGTTTTTT. This sequence encodes CASSLVGNTNTGELFF. Full variable domain (remainder filled in from reference TRBV5-6 and TRBJ2-2): DAGVTQSPTHLIKTRGQQVTLRCSPKSGHDTVSWYQQALGQGPQFIFQYYEEEERQRGNFPDRFSGHQFPNYSSELNVNALLLGDSALYLCASSLVGNTNTGELFFGEGSRLTVL.

The chain is built from TRBV2 and TRBJ2-5; the D is unclear. V was pared by 7 bases and J by 5 bases, with 11 bases between. The CDR3 is 12 amino acids. CDR1 and CDR2 from the germline V gene are SNHLY and FYNNEI. CDR3 in amino acids: CASKVLWETQYF. The CDR3 DNA reads as TGTGCCAGCAAGGTCTTATGGGAGACCCAGTACTTC. The full variable domain, completed using reference TRBV2 and TRBJ2-5, is EPEVTQTPSHQVTQMGQEVILRCVPISNHLYFYWYRQILGQKVEFLVSFYNNEISEKSEIFDDQFSVERPDGSNFTLKIRSTKLEDSAMYFCASKVLWETQYFGPGTRLLVL.

The rearrangement joins TRBV18 to TRBJ1-2; TRBD1 aligns across 7 bases. CDR3 length equals 16 residues. V shed 1 base, J shed 0 bases, and the junction held 5 bases outside the gene matches. Per germline, CDR1 KGHSH and CDR2 LQKENI. DNA of the CDR3: TGTGCCAGCTCACCACGGACAGGAGCCCCTAACTATGGCTACACCTTC. Translating gives CASSPRTGAPNYGYTF.

The CDR3 protein is CASSATSGRRQSYEQYF. For the CDR3, the DNA is TGTGCCAGCAGCGCCACTAGCGGGAGAAGGCAGTCCTACGAGCAGTACTTC. This sequence joins TRBV7-2 and TRBJ2-7, with 11 bases identical to TRBD2. After removal of 5 bases from V and 1 base from J, the junction contained 10 bases not matched to a gene. Per germline, CDR1 SGHTA and CDR2 FQGNSA. The CDR3 is made up of 17 amino acids.

V usage is TRBV2 and J usage is TRBJ2-5, with 8 bases that match TRBD2. This CDR3 is built from 16 residues. Trimming removed 5 bases from V and 4 bases from J; junction bases left unmatched: 12. Germline CDR1 reads SNHLY; CDR2 reads FYNNEI. The chain's CDR3 is CASSSGLAAGGETQYF. DNA of the CDR3: TGTGCCAGCAGTTCCGGACTAGCCGCCGGGGGAGAGACCCAGTACTTC.

The chain combines TRBV11-3 with TRBJ1-1; D is perhaps TRBD1 (5 bases). The germline V and J ends were trimmed by 0 bases and 8 bases, with 7 bases remaining between them. This CDR3 has 12 residues. Germline V gene data show CDR1 as SGHNT and CDR2 as YENEEA. CDR3 protein: CASSLDRQEAFF. The DNA for the CDR3 is TGTGCCAGCAGCTTAGACCGACAGGAAGCTTTCTTT.

CDR3 sequence reads: CASSPPWTGYLSRTGELFF. In DNA form, the CDR3 reads TGTGCCAGCTCACCACCCTGGACAGGCTACCTGTCGCGCACCGGGGAGCTGTTTTTT. The chain has TRBV18 and TRBJ2-2; 7 positions match TRBD1. CDR1 and CDR2 (germline): KGHSH, LQKENI. The CDR3 has 19 amino acids. The J segment lost 4 bases and the V segment lost 0 bases, leaving 14 bases of the junction unmatched.

The chain carries TRBV28 and TRBJ2-6; 9 nucleotides match TRBD1. The CDR3 is made up of 17 amino acids. Trimming cost V 6 bases and J 1 base; bases outside gene matches: 7. Per the germline V gene, CDR1 is MDHEN and CDR2 is SYDVKM. The CDR3 here is CASSPRDRASGANVLTF. The CDR3 DNA is TGTGCCAGCAGCCCTCGGGACAGGGCGTCTGGGGCCAACGTCCTGACTTTC.

The rearrangement uses TRBV19 and TRBJ1-5; D is unclear. V was clipped by 3 bases and J by 3 bases, with 12 bases between them. The CDR3 sequence is 15 residues long. In germline, CDR1 is LNHDA, CDR2 SQIVND (reference sequence). CDR3: CASSIVKADNQPQHF. As DNA, the CDR3 is TGTGCCAGTAGTATCGTTAAGGCTGACAATCAGCCCCAGCATTTT.

CDR3 in DNA: TGTGCCAGCAGCTTCGGGACAGTACTTGGAGCTTTCTTT. Translated, it gives CASSFGTVLGAFF. V gene TRBV7-9 combines with J gene TRBJ1-1, with 7 bases lining up with TRBD1. CDR1 is SEHNR and CDR2 is FQNEAQ in the germline V gene (reference sequence). The J segment lost 10 bases and the V segment lost 3 bases, leaving 8 bases of the junction unmatched. CDR3 size: 13 residues.

The V and J genes are TRBV27 and TRBJ1-2, with TRBD1 matching over 8 bases. Germline V gives CDR1 MNHEY, CDR2 SMNVEV (reference sequence). The CDR3 runs 13 residues. V lost 4 bases and J lost 8; bases outside the gene matches: 6. This CDR3 reads CASSYLGQGGYTF. The CDR3 DNA reads as TGTGCCAGCAGTTATCTCGGACAGGGCGGCTACACCTTC.

The rearrangement links TRBV30 to TRBJ1-5; TRBD1 agrees at 9 bases. Germline lookup yields CDR1 GTSNPN and CDR2 SVGIG (reference sequence). The CDR3 is 13 amino acids. Trimming at V came to 3 bases and at J to 6 bases, leaving 3 bases not matched to a gene. The CDR3 DNA is TGTGCCTGGAGCCAACAGGGGGCTCAGCCCCAGCATTTT. Translated: CAWSQQGAQPQHF.

V gene TRBV4-2 combines with J gene TRBJ1-2; no reliable D call. CDR1 and CDR2 from the germline V gene are LGHNA and YNFKEQ. The CDR3 contains 16 residues. V was clipped by 2 bases and J by 1 base, with 14 bases between them. The CDR3: CASSQSLPLDNYGYTF. The DNA for the CDR3 is TGTGCCAGCAGCCAATCCTTACCCCTCGATAACTATGGCTACACCTTC.

The rearrangement uses TRBV10-1 and TRBJ1-1; D gene unclear. The germline V and J ends were trimmed by 6 bases and 0 bases, with 8 bases remaining between them. The CDR3 contains 13 residues. Germline V gives CDR1 WNHNN, CDR2 SYGVQD (reference sequence). The CDR3 DNA reads as TGCGCCAGCAGGCTCTCCATGAACACTGAAGCTTTCTTT. Translating gives CASRLSMNTEAFF.

The rearrangement joins TRBV5-1 to TRBJ2-1; D perhaps matches TRBD1 (6 bases). The CDR3 covers 16 residues. V was cut by 1 base and J by 0 bases, with 11 bases left in between. The V gene's germline CDR1 is SGHRS and CDR2 YFSETQ. CDR3 residues: CASSLLGGISYNEQFF. The CDR3 nucleotides are TGCGCCAGCAGCTTGTTAGGGGGAATCTCCTACAATGAGCAGTTCTTC. Based on the CDR3 plus reference TRBV5-1 and TRBJ2-1, the full variable domain is KAGVTQTPRYLIKTRGQQVTLSCSPISGHRSVSWYQQTPGQGLQFLFEYFSETQRNKGNFPGRFSGRQFSNSRSEMNVSTLELGDSALYLCASSLLGGISYNEQFFGPGTRLTVL.

The V and J genes are TRBV6-5 and TRBJ1-1, with D possibly TRBD1 on 5 matching bases. The CDR3 is 15 amino acids. The V gene lost 7 bases and the J gene lost 5 bases, with 20 bases spanning the gap. Germline lookup yields CDR1 MNHEY and CDR2 SVGAGI. The CDR3 loop reads CASKDSDVVVTEAFF. The DNA for the CDR3 is TGTGCCAGCAAAGACAGCGATGTCGTAGTAACTGAAGCTTTCTTT.

This sequence joins TRBV5-6 and TRBJ1-1; D remains unclear. The CDR3 has 14 amino acids. Germline loops: CDR1 SGHDT, CDR2 YYEEEE. V gave up 2 bases and J gave up 0 bases, with 8 bases separating them. The CDR3, as DNA: TGTGCCAGCAGCTTAGCAGGCATGAACACTGAAGCTTTCTTT. Amino acids: CASSLAGMNTEAFF.

Here the CDR3 DNA reads TGTGCCACCAGTGAGGGACAGGGAATTCGCGGCTACACCTTC. It translates to CATSEGQGIRGYTF. V is TRBV24-1 and J is TRBJ1-2; 9 nucleotides align to TRBD1. Trimming took 4 bases from V and 8 from J; bases not matched to a gene: 7. Germline V gene data show CDR1 as KGHDR and CDR2 as SFDVKD. The CDR3 is 14 residues long.